This T cell receptor beta chain was profiled in a study of cytomegalovirus exposure and HLA in healthy donors. At the level of the study: From donors who were HLA-typed, an early data release held around 80 million unique TCRs. Findings and caveats of the study: Sequencing likely produced, as an artifact, a cluster of highly shared sequence variants. About 87% or about 30% of the time was how often most TCR beta V segments were productive, according to an earlier analysis.

For this clone: What it recognizes is unknown.

PCR used 60 Vbeta primers and 13 Jbeta primers. Libraries were prepared by immunoSEQ multiplex PCR; TCRdb keeps only in-frame clonotypes and omits some of them. The sample holds fewer than 110,000 clones, roughly 80% seen once. The CDR3 loop spans 12 amino acids. Germline CDR1 reads SEHNR; CDR2 reads FQNEAQ (reference sequence). V gave up 4 bases and J gave up 9 bases; unmatched junction bases: 5. This sequence was found in a man aged 40-49 years in good health and CMV-seronegative. This chain uses TRBV7-9 with TRBJ1-2, with TRBD1 identical over 7 bases. The sample was PBMCs. The CDR3 is CASSSDRVRYTF. As DNA, the CDR3 is TGTGCCAGCAGCTCAGACAGGGTCCGCTACACCTTC. The full variable domain, rest sourced from reference TRBV7-9 and TRBJ1-2, is DTGVSQNPRHKITKRGQNVTFRCDPISEHNRLYWYRQTLGQGPEFLTYFQNEAQLEKSRLLSDRFSAERPKGSFSTLEIQRTEQGDSAMYLCASSSDRVRYTFGSGTRLTVV.